The 10 T cell receptor beta chains given below trace back to one sample, sequenced in a study of TIL therapy for anti-PD-1-resistant metastatic lung cancer. The time point here: pre-treatment sample, taken before nivolumab and TIL therapy. Most excised metastases sampled were pleural nodules or supraclavicular lymph nodes. This was the immunoSEQ v3 assay. The repertoire was sequenced with immunoSEQ multiplex PCR; TCRdb's copy has only in-frame clones and lacks some. This table has about 50,000 clones, about two thirds appearing once. Source: tumor tissue, taken at baseline. These TCRs come from a person aged 25-79 years with non-small cell lung cancer.

This CDR3 is CAWSVTVYNEQFF. The CDR3 bases are TGTGCCTGGAGTGTAACCGTCTACAATGAGCAGTTCTTC. The J gene is TRBJ2-1, the V gene TRBV30; D remains ambiguous. Per the germline V gene, CDR1 is GTSNPN and CDR2 is SVGIG (reference sequence). The V end lost 0 bases, the J end lost 3 bases, and 6 bases lay between the germline ends. The CDR3 runs to 13 residues.

At least ten counts were recorded for this clone. V is TRBV6-6 and J is TRBJ1-3; TRBD1 matches at 7 bases. The germline CDR1 and CDR2 sequences are MNHNY and SVGAGI (reference sequence). V shed 4 bases and J 3 bases; nucleotides not matched to a gene: 6. This CDR3 spans 15 amino acids. CDR3 nucleotides: TGTGCCAGCAGTTTCGTCGACAGGGATGGAAACACCATATATTTT. Its translation is CASSFVDRDGNTIYF.

This chain connects TRBV6-5 to TRBJ2-1; D possibly corresponds to TRBD2 (5 bases). This CDR3 has 15 amino acids. Germline CDR1 and CDR2: MNHEY and SVGAGI. V was cut by 5 bases and J by 0 bases, with 11 bases left in between. DNA for the CDR3: TGTGCCAGCAGTCTAGCTGGAGACTCCTACAATGAGCAGTTCTTC. Encoded protein: CASSLAGDSYNEQFF.

The CDR3 here is CASASIGPTSYEQYF. CDR3 sequence (DNA): TGTGCCAGTGCCTCGATAGGGCCGACCTCCTACGAGCAGTACTTC. The chain uses TRBV28 and TRBJ2-7; D unclear. This CDR3 contains 15 residues. CDR1 MDHEN and CDR2 SYDVKM come from the germline V gene. V lost 9 bases and J lost 0, with 18 bases in between.

The rearrangement joins TRBV5-1 to TRBJ2-2; no clear D gene. Germline V gene lookup returns CDR1 SGHRS and CDR2 YFSETQ. This CDR3 is 13 amino acids long. The V end was cut by 0 bases, the J end by 5 bases, with 5 bases between. The CDR3 sequence: CASSLAWTGELFF. CDR3 DNA: TGCGCCAGCAGCTTGGCGTGGACCGGGGAGCTGTTTTTT.

This clone was picked up a small number of times. The chain is built from TRBV10-3 and TRBJ2-7; D ambiguous. Trimming stripped 0 bases from V and 4 bases from J, with 4 bases between. This CDR3 comprises 12 residues. Per germline, CDR1 ENHRY and CDR2 SYGVKD. The CDR3 DNA reads TGTGCCATCAGTGAGTCCCCATACGAGCAGTACTTC. Translating gives CAISESPYEQYF.

This clone was counted a single time. The V and J genes are TRBV30 and TRBJ1-2; the match to TRBD1 covers 8 bases. Germline CDR1 GTSNPN, CDR2 SVGIG (reference sequence). The CDR3 has 14 residues. V dropped 1 base and J dropped 8; count of bases not matched to a gene: 9. The CDR3 nucleotides are TGTGCCTGGAGTGGGGATAGACAGGGGCAGGGCTACACCTTC. Translation gives CAWSGDRQGQGYTF.

This sequence joins TRBV11-2 and TRBJ1-4; 7 bases map to TRBD1. Germline-derived CDR1 and CDR2 are SGHAT and FQNNGV. The CDR3 spans 15 residues. Unmatched junction bases numbered 2, after V lost 1 base and J lost 3 bases. CDR3 sequence reads: CASSLGDSPNEKLFF. The CDR3 DNA is TGTGCCAGCAGCTTAGGGGACAGCCCTAATGAAAAACTGTTTTTT.

This clone was counted a single time. J is TRBJ2-5 and V is TRBV10-3; D unresolved. This CDR3 is 14 amino acids long. Germline loops: CDR1 ENHRY, CDR2 SYGVKD. Trimming cost V 4 bases and J 5 bases, with 14 bases left between them. As DNA, the CDR3 is TGTGCCATCAGTGCGGCTTCGGCCCAGGAGACCCAGTACTTC. This codes for CAISAASAQETQYF.

The V and J genes are TRBV28 and TRBJ2-1, with D maybe TRBD2 (5 bases). V was cut by 7 bases and J by 8 bases, with 21 bases left in between. The V gene's germline CDR1 is MDHEN and CDR2 SYDVKM. The CDR3 totals 15 residues. In nucleotides, the CDR3 is TGTGCCAGCACCTCGCCCCGGACTGGGGTCGATGAGCAGTTCTTC. It codes for CASTSPRTGVDEQFF.